This T cell receptor beta chain was identified during a study of blood T cell repertoires in COVID-19. Study context: The United States, Italy and Spain provided the acute and convalescent COVID-19 samples. T cells, B-cell-depleted T cells, or PBMCs supplied cDNA or gDNA.

The method was immunoSEQ multiplex PCR; TCRdb's version includes in-frame clones alone and lacks a portion of them. This sample has approximately 170,000 clones; 70% to 80% occur once, and the top ten carry around 12%. This clone was detected only a few times. The CDR3 is 13 residues long. From germline, CDR1 is SGHAT and CDR2 FQNNGV. The trim removed 1 base at V and 9 bases at J, leaving 6 bases unmatched. The TCR sequence derives from a woman between 50 and 59 years old with acute or convalescent COVID-19. V usage is TRBV11-2 and J usage is TRBJ2-7; TRBD1 matches 7 bases. Source material: peripheral blood. The CDR3 reads CASSLVRDRAQYF. CDR3 sequence (DNA): TGTGCCAGCAGCTTAGTAAGGGACAGAGCGCAGTACTTC.